Listed below are T cell receptor beta chains from one sample, sequenced in a study of regulatory T cells in long-lasting Graves disease. TCRdb fed the multiplex PCR reads into MiXCR, producing one record per CDR3 protein. The sample includes roughly 400,000 distinct CDR3 sequences, about a sixth of them seen just once. This same sample was also taken into another study, of T cells in Graves' hyperthyroidism and ophthalmopathy.

Sequenced material: peripheral blood mononuclear cells (PBMCs), taken at new diagnosis, from a patient treated with antithyroid drugs. These receptors came from a young woman with Graves disease. The CDR3 runs from the conserved cysteine through the conserved F or W. Each record gives: J gene, D gene, clone size, V gene, CDR3 protein, CDR3 DNA. D genes are given only for firm matches. The size field is filled for only some rows; it gives once, few, many or a size class.

TRBJ2-7 | TRBD2 | NA | TRBV6-1 | CASSKTWGGPYEQYF | TGTGCCAGCAGTAAGACTTGGGGAGGGCCCTACGAGCAGTACTTC
TRBJ1-5 | NA | NA | TRBV18 | CASSLSSTLNQPQHF | TGTGCCAGCTCACTTTCCAGTACCCTCAATCAGCCCCAGCATTTT
TRBJ2-7 | NA | many | TRBV5-1 | CASSSSGLYYEQYF | TGCGCCAGCAGCTCAAGTGGGCTCTACTACGAGCAGTACTTC
TRBJ2-2 | NA | many | TRBV27 | CASSKSKRVPNTGELFF | TGTGCCAGCAGCAAATCGAAACGGGTCCCGAACACCGGGGAGCTGTTTTTT
TRBJ1-1 | NA | once | TRBV6-1 | CASNIRDGSEAFF | TGTGCCAGCAACATCCGGGACGGGAGTGAAGCTTTCTTT
TRBJ2-7 | NA | few | TRBV3-1 | CASSQRASEQYF | TGTGCCAGCAGCCAAAGGGCGTCCGAGCAGTACTTC
TRBJ2-7 | TRBD1 | many | TRBV28 | CASSDRGRVRYEQYF | TGTGCCAGCAGCGACAGGGGGCGGGTCAGGTACGAGCAGTACTTC
TRBJ2-1 | TRBD2 | NA | TRBV7-7 | CASSPRTSGSWGNEQFF | TGTGCTAGCAGCCCCCGGACTAGCGGGAGTTGGGGCAATGAGCAGTTCTTC
TRBJ2-2 | TRBD1 | NA | TRBV29-1 | CSVVGQGAFRELFF | TGCAGCGTTGTCGGGCAGGGGGCGTTCAGGGAGCTGTTTTTT
TRBJ1-6 | NA | many | TRBV12-3/TRBV12-4 | CASSLGYSNNSPLHF | TGTGCCAGCAGTCTCGGTTATTCGAATAATTCACCCCTCCACTTT
TRBJ2-7 | NA | many | TRBV11-2 | CASSLAGGIPSYEQYF | TGTGCCAGCAGCTTAGCGGGCGGGATTCCTTCCTACGAGCAGTACTTC
TRBJ1-5 | NA | few | TRBV27 | CASSLRRENQPQHF | TGTGCCAGCAGTTTAAGGAGAGAAAATCAGCCCCAGCATTTT
TRBJ2-7 | NA | many | TRBV6-1 | CASNAGTPTYEQYF | TGTGCCAGCAATGCCGGGACACCCACCTACGAGCAGTACTTC
TRBJ2-5 | TRBD2 | many | TRBV27 | CASSSGGLAEETQYF | TGTGCCAGCAGTTCGGGGGGACTAGCGGAAGAGACCCAGTACTTC
TRBJ2-2 | TRBD2 | NA | TRBV5-1 | CASSLESPSGSYPSTGELFF | TGCGCCAGCAGCTTGGAATCGCCTAGCGGGAGTTACCCGTCCACCGGGGAGCTGTTTTTT
TRBJ1-5 | NA | few | TRBV7-6 | CASSPIGEARPQHF | TGTGCCAGCAGCCCTATCGGGGAGGCAAGGCCCCAGCATTTT
TRBJ1-1 | NA | many | TRBV20-1 | CSASGPEAFF | TGCAGTGCTTCAGGACCTGAAGCTTTCTTT
TRBJ2-7 | NA | many | TRBV30 | CAWSVSIFYEQYF | TGTGCCTGGAGTGTATCGATCTTCTACGAGCAGTACTTC
TRBJ1-1 | TRBD1 | many | TRBV18 | CASSPRTGVNTEAFF | TGTGCCAGCTCACCAAGAACAGGGGTGAACACTGAAGCTTTCTTT
TRBJ2-1 | NA | few | TRBV12-3/TRBV12-4 | CASSLDPVGSYNEQFF | TGTGCCAGCAGTTTAGATCCAGTGGGCTCCTACAATGAGCAGTTCTTC
TRBJ2-3 | NA | many | TRBV7-2 | CASSKNQADTQYF | TGTGCCAGCAGCAAAAACCAGGCAGATACGCAGTATTTT
TRBJ2-1 | NA | NA | TRBV3-2 | CAKPGIIEGGPEIREQFF | TGTGCCAAACCCGGGATTATCGAGGGAGGGCCCGAAATACGTGAGCAGTTCTTC
TRBJ2-7 | TRBD1 | NA | TRBV20-1 | CSARVGYRGGYEQYF | TGCAGTGCTAGGGTTGGTTACAGGGGTGGGTACGAGCAGTACTTC
TRBJ1-1 | TRBD1 | NA | TRBV6-1 | CATTGVLNTEAFF | TGTGCCACCACAGGGGTACTGAACACTGAAGCTTTCTTT
TRBJ2-2 | TRBD2 | few | TRBV12-3/TRBV12-4 | CASSSIGGTSGPRGGELFF | TGTGCCAGCAGTTCCATAGGTGGGACTAGCGGGCCCAGGGGCGGGGAGCTGTTTTTT
TRBJ2-4 | NA | many | TRBV30 | CAWRLDENIQYF | TGTGCCTGGAGGTTAGACGAGAACATTCAGTACTTC
TRBJ2-3 | NA | many | TRBV28 | CAIREADTQYF | TGTGCCATCCGAGAGGCAGATACGCAGTATTTT
TRBJ1-6 | NA | few | TRBV12-3/TRBV12-4 | CASSFFLDSPLHF | TGTGCCAGCAGTTTTTTTCTTGATTCACCCCTCCACTTT
TRBJ1-1 | TRBD1 | few | TRBV15 | CATSKPKTGGDEAFF | TGTGCCACCAGCAAACCCAAGACAGGGGGAGATGAAGCTTTCTTT
TRBJ2-7 | TRBD1 | few | TRBV20-1 | CRSSGTGGTEQYF | TGCAGGTCCTCGGGGACAGGGGGCACGGAGCAGTACTTC
TRBJ2-7 | TRBD2 | NA | TRBV25-1 | CASSDAGGREQYF | TGTGCCAGCAGTGATGCGGGAGGGCGCGAGCAGTACTTC
TRBJ2-7 | NA | many | TRBV29-1 | CSVAVGGGGYEQYF | TGCAGCGTTGCCGTCGGGGGAGGAGGCTACGAGCAGTACTTC
TRBJ2-2 | NA | NA | TRBV6-5 | CASSFASGKNMGELFF | TGTGCCAGCAGTTTTGCGTCAGGGAAAAATATGGGGGAGCTGTTTTTT
TRBJ2-1 | NA | many | TRBV29-1 | CSVAAPRNNEQFF | TGCAGCGTTGCGGCGCCAAGAAACAATGAGCAGTTCTTC
TRBJ2-1 | TRBD2 | many | TRBV6-1 | CASRDTSGRAGEQFF | TGTGCCAGCAGGGATACTAGCGGGAGGGCCGGTGAGCAGTTCTTC
TRBJ2-7 | NA | many | TRBV20-1 | CSASGTLYEQYF | TGCAGTGCTAGCGGGACCCTCTACGAGCAGTACTTC
TRBJ1-2 | NA | NA | TRBV4-1 | CASSQESRNRFYGYTF | TGCGCCAGCAGCCAAGAGAGTAGAAATAGGTTCTATGGCTACACCTTC
TRBJ2-7 | TRBD2 | NA | TRBV6-5 | CASSYSSSGTSYEQYF | TGTGCCAGCAGTTACTCTAGTAGCGGGACATCCTACGAGCAGTACTTC
TRBJ2-7 | NA | many | TRBV28 | CASSFLVRSYEQYF | TGTGCCAGCAGTTTTTTGGTCAGATCCTACGAGCAGTACTTC
TRBJ2-2 | NA | NA | TRBV14 | CASESEDPRAGELFF | TGTGCCAGCGAGTCAGAGGACCCTAGGGCCGGGGAGCTGTTTTTT
TRBJ2-2 | NA | NA | TRBV6-2/TRBV6-3 | CASRRAGHTGELFF | TGTGCCAGCAGGCGAGCAGGGCACACCGGGGAGCTGTTTTTT
TRBJ2-1 | NA | few | TRBV7-2 | CASSLEQRYNEQFF | TGTGCCAGCAGCTTAGAGCAGCGCTACAATGAGCAGTTCTTC
TRBJ2-1 | NA | NA | TRBV15 | CATSRDVEQFF | TGTGCCACCAGCAGAGATGTCGAGCAGTTCTTC
TRBJ2-7 | TRBD2 | NA | TRBV29-1 | CSVGTSGRPEQYF | TGCAGCGTTGGAACTAGCGGGAGGCCCGAGCAGTACTTC
TRBJ2-3 | TRBD1 | few | TRBV24-1 | CATSASRDRGRVLEDGALTDTQYF | TGTGCCACCAGTGCGTCCCGGGACAGGGGGCGCGTCCTAGAAGATGGAGCCCTCACAGATACGCAGTATTTT
TRBJ2-7 | TRBD2 | many | TRBV2 | CASRELTSGYEQYF | TGTGCCAGCAGAGAACTTACTAGCGGGTACGAGCAGTACTTC
TRBJ2-2 | NA | NA | TRBV28 | CASTAGAGELFF | TGTGCCAGTACTGCCGGGGCCGGGGAGCTGTTTTTT
TRBJ2-2 | TRBD2 | NA | TRBV5-1 | CASSQLAGEAGELFF | TGCGCCAGCAGCCAACTAGCGGGAGAGGCCGGGGAGCTGTTTTTT
TRBJ2-1 | TRBD2 | NA | TRBV6-5 | CASSSNGGGPPPYNEQFF | TGTGCCAGCAGTTCCAACGGGGGGGGGCCCCCACCCTACAATGAGCAGTTCTTC
TRBJ2-1 | NA | few | TRBV29-1 | CSVEEGEQFF | TGCAGCGTTGAAGAAGGGGAGCAGTTCTTC
TRBJ2-7 | NA | many | TRBV28 | CASSLRGNEQYF | TGTGCCAGCAGCCTACGGGGGAACGAGCAGTACTTC
TRBJ2-5 | TRBD2 | many | TRBV6-1 | CASNLAGEETQYF | TGTGCCAGCAACTTAGCGGGAGAAGAGACCCAGTACTTC
TRBJ2-1 | NA | many | TRBV11-2 | CASSLDGGSYNEQFF | TGTGCCAGCAGCTTGGATGGCGGCTCCTACAATGAGCAGTTCTTC